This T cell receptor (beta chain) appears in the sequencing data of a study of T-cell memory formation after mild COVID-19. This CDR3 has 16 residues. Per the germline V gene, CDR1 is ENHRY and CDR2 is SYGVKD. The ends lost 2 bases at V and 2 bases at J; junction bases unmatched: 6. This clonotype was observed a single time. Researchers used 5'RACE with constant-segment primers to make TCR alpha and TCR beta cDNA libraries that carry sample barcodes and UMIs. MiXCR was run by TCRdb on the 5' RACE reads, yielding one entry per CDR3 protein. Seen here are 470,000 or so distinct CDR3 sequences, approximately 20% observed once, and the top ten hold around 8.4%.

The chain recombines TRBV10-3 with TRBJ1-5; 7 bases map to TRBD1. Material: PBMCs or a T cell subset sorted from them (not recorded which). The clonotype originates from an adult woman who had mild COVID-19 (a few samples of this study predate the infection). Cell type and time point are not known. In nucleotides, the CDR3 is TGTGCCATCAGTGAGCGGGAGGGGGCACGCAATCAGCCCCAGCATTTT. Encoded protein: CAISEREGARNQPQHF.